The T cell receptor (beta chain) described here comes from a study of human T cells and chemical hapten exposure. Study information: Mostly female patients had alopecia areata, totalis or universalis.

In TCRdb, the RACE reads were re-called with MiXCR into one record per CDR3 protein. In the table there are more than 150,000 distinct CDR3 sequences, under 35% of which are singletons. From germline, CDR1 is SGHKS and CDR2 YYEKEE (reference sequence). The J segment lost 3 bases and the V segment lost 2 bases, leaving 1 base of the junction unmatched. CDR3 size: 13 residues. As to time point: pre-sensitization, week 0. Treatment of the sample: therapeutic diphenylcyclopropenone sensitization with weekly scalp DPC. The TCR sequence derives from a woman aged 25 to 39 with alopecia areata. Some clones in this sample may be carry-over from other donors' samples. The specimen was whole blood, collected in connection with sensitization to the hapten diphenylcyclopropenone (DPC). The genes are TRBV5-5 and TRBJ2-5; 7 positions agree with TRBD2. The CDR3 DNA is TGTGCCAGCAGCTTCCTAGCGGAAGAGACCCAGTACTTC. It encodes CASSFLAEETQYF.